One sample yielded the 4 T cell receptor beta chains listed below, sequenced in a study of T cell responses to AZD1222 COVID-19 vaccine. TCRdb keeps only in-frame clones here, not all; method: immunoSEQ multiplex PCR. This table has about 160,000 clones, roughly nine tenths appearing once. Sequenced here: peripheral blood, sampled on day 0 of AZD1222 vaccination. Receptors originate from an adult in good health.

The J gene is TRBJ2-7, the V gene TRBV28, with D tentatively TRBD1 (6 bases). Germline V gives CDR1 MDHEN, CDR2 SYDVKM. The CDR3 sequence is 13 residues long. The V end lost 4 bases, the J end lost 0 bases, and 7 bases lay between the germline ends. The DNA for the CDR3 is TGTGCCAGCAGTTGGGGGCTCTCCTACGAGCAGTACTTC. It translates to CASSWGLSYEQYF.

The rearrangement links TRBV7-2 to TRBJ1-3; TRBD1 aligns across 7 bases. The CDR3 sequence is 14 residues long. Germline V CDR1 and CDR2: SGHTA, FQGNSA. Trimming at V came to 6 bases and at J to 4 bases, leaving 6 bases not matched to a gene. The CDR3 nucleotides are TGTGCCAGCAGTTCTCAGGGGGGCGGAAACACCATATATTTT. Protein sequence: CASSSQGGGNTIYF.

V is TRBV14 and J is TRBJ2-7; the D gene could be TRBD1 or TRBD2 (6 bases each). The V and J ends lost 6 bases and 5 bases respectively, with 20 bases between them. CDR1 and CDR2 from the germline V gene are SGHDN and FVKESK. The CDR3 length is 15 residues. The CDR3 bases are TGTGCCAGCAGGCCACAGGGAGGTAGGTCCGACGAGCAGTACTTC. Translated, it gives CASRPQGGRSDEQYF.

This chain links TRBV27 with TRBJ1-5; D gene unclear. V lost 5 bases and J 0 bases, leaving 20 bases between the germline ends. Germline CDR1 MNHEY, CDR2 SMNVEV (reference sequence). This CDR3 has 18 amino acids. CDR3 coding DNA: TGTGCCAGCAGTACGAGTCCCCTCCGGGCTTATAGCAATCAGCCCCAGCATTTT. Residues: CASSTSPLRAYSNQPQHF.